A selection of T cell receptor beta chains follows, all from one sample in a study of shared clonotypes between healthy human individuals. Generated by immunoSEQ multiplex PCR, the TCRdb table keeps only in-frame clones and is missing some. The sample lists about 1 million clones; about 77% were seen once. Sequencing used memory CD4+ T cells sorted from blood. The receptors originated from a man between 18 and 29 years old in good health. Both conserved end residues are part of each CDR3. A D gene is named only where the DNA matches it firmly. The size entry is marked missing in some rows and otherwise reads once, few, many or a size class.

J gene,V gene,clone size,D gene,CDR3 length,CDR3 DNA,CDR3 protein
TRBJ2-2,TRBV10-3,NA,NA,18,TGTGCCATCAGTGAGAAGAAAGGGGGATTCAGGCCGACCGGGGAGCTGTTTTTT,CAISEKKGGFRPTGELFF
TRBJ2-5,TRBV6-5,NA,TRBD1,14,TGTGCCAGCATCGCCGGGACAGGGGGGGGGACCCAGTACTTC,CASIAGTGGGTQYF
TRBJ1-6,TRBV5-1,once,TRBD1,15,TGCGCCAGCAGCGGGGGACAGGGGAGTAATTCACCCCTCCACTTT,CASSGGQGSNSPLHF
TRBJ1-1,TRBV30,NA,NA,20,TGTGCCTGGAGTGTAAGGGCGGGGCTCAGGTCTGGTCAGGGTAACACTGAAGCTTTCTTT,CAWSVRAGLRSGQGNTEAFF
TRBJ1-2,TRBV30,NA,NA,13,TGTGCCTGGAGTGTCGGTATTGGGGTTGGCTACACCTTC,CAWSVGIGVGYTF
TRBJ1-4,TRBV18,NA,NA,15,TGTGCCAGCTCACCCGGACAAGGACATAATGAAAAACTGTTTTTT,CASSPGQGHNEKLFF
TRBJ2-2,TRBV2,few,NA,12,TGTGCCAGCACTCTAACGGTCGGGGAGCTGTTTTTT,CASTLTVGELFF
TRBJ2-3,TRBV5-4,NA,TRBD2,15,TGTGCCAGCAGCTCGGGGACTAGCGGCACAGATACGCAGTATTTT,CASSSGTSGTDTQYF
TRBJ1-1,TRBV6-1,many,NA,15,TGTGCCAGCAGTGGTCAGACGGGAGGGACCACTGAAGCTTTCTTT,CASSGQTGGTTEAFF
TRBJ2-7,TRBV11-2,NA,NA,15,TGTGCCAGCAGCTTTACCGGGGGTGAGTCCTACGAGCAGTACTTC,CASSFTGGESYEQYF
TRBJ2-2,TRBV7-2,NA,NA,15,TGTGCCAGCAGCCTGGGGGGTCTGAACACCGGGGAGCTGTTTTTT,CASSLGGLNTGELFF
TRBJ2-3,TRBV18,NA,NA,16,TGTGCCAGCTCACCACTCGGACAGGGAGGGACAGATACGCAGTATTTT,CASSPLGQGGTDTQYF
TRBJ1-6,TRBV7-2,NA,NA,14,TGTGCCAGTATGACTTTTTCCCGTAATTCACCCCTCCACTTT,CASMTFSRNSPLHF
TRBJ2-3,TRBV5-1,once,NA,13,TGCGCCAGCAGTCGCAGGTGGACAGATACGCAGTATTTT,CASSRRWTDTQYF
TRBJ2-3,TRBV5-1,NA,TRBD1,15,TGCGCCAGCAGCTTGGGAGGACAGGGTACAGATACGCAGTATTTT,CASSLGGQGTDTQYF
TRBJ2-7,TRBV7-9,few,NA,14,TGTGCCAGCAGCTCAAACGGGCCTCCCTACGAGCAGTACTTC,CASSSNGPPYEQYF
TRBJ1-3,TRBV19,NA,NA,12,TGTGCCAGCAGTACGGCCGAACCCACCATATATTTT,CASSTAEPTIYF
TRBJ2-7,TRBV11-3,NA,NA,12,TGTGCCAGCAGCACCACAGGGGAGGGGCAGTACTTC,CASSTTGEGQYF